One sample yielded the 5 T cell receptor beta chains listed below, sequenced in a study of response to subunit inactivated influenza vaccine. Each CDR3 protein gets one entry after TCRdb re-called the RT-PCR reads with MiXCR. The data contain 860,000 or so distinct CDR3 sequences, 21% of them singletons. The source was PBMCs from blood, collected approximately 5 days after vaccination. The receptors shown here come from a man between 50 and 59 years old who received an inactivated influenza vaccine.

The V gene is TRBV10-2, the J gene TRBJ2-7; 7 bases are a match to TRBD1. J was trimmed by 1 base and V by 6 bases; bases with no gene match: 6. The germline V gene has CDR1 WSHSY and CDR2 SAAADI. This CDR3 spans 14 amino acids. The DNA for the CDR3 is TGCGCCAGCAGGGGCCGGGACAGATCCTACGAGCAGTACTTC. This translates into CASRGRDRSYEQYF.

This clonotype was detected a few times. CDR3 DNA: TGTGCCAGCAGTTGGGGGCTCTCCTACGAGCAGTACTTC. This gives the protein CASSWGLSYEQYF. V and J are TRBV6-2 or TRBV6-3 and TRBJ2-7; tentative D call: TRBD1 (6 bases). The CDR3 runs 13 residues. V dropped 4 bases and J dropped 0 bases, with 7 bases sitting between them. Germline V gives CDR1 MNHEY, CDR2 SVGEGT.

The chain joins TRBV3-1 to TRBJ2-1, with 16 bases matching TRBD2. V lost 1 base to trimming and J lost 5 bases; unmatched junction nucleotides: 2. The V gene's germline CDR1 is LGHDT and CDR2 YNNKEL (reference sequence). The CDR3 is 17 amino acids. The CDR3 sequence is CASSQAGTSGRDNEQFF. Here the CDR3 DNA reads TGTGCCAGCAGCCAAGCCGGGACTAGCGGGAGGGACAATGAGCAGTTCTTC.

CDR3 loop: CASSQITGTDTQYF. The DNA for the CDR3 is TGTGCCAGCAGCCAAATTACCGGCACAGATACGCAGTATTTT. V and J are TRBV3-1 and TRBJ2-3; D is unresolved. In germline, CDR1 is LGHDT, CDR2 YNNKEL (reference sequence). The CDR3 contains 14 residues. Trimming left V 2 bases short and J 1 base short, with 7 bases between.

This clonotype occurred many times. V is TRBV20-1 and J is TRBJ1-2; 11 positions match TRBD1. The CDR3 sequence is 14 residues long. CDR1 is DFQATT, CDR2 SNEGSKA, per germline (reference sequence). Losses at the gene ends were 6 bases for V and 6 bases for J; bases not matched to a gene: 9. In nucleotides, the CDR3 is TGCAGTGCCCCTCACCGGGACAGGGGGGATGGCTACACCTTC. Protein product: CSAPHRDRGDGYTF.